These 9 T cell receptor beta chains were sequenced from one sample in a study of tissue T cells after allogeneic stem cell transplantation. Time point in this sample: mouse harvest day 7 after allogeneic transplant. Mouse grafts combined 10^7 T-cell-depleted bone marrow cells with 10^6 splenic CD5+ T cells. Produced via immunoSEQ multiplex PCR; TCRdb's table is partial and in-frame only. Counted here are about 6,900 clones, around 46% occurring once; the ten biggest clones make up under 4.5%. The source material was gut tissue. These receptors came from a female BALB/c mouse given C57BL/6 T cells with graft-versus-host disease after an allogeneic hematopoietic cell transplant.

This clone has only a few counts. The genes and germline here are from mouse. The read ends 1 residue shy of where the CDR3 ends; the end is completed using the germline J gene. This rearrangement joins TRBV3 to TRBJ1-3; D remains unclear. The CDR3 contains 13 residues. V was shortened by 2 bases and J by 0 bases, with 2 bases between the two germline ends. Germline assignment: CDR1 SNHLY and CDR2 FYNGKV (reference sequence). The sequenced part of the CDR3 DNA is TGTGCCAGCAGCTTAAATTCTGGAAATACGCTCTAT. Residues: CASSLNSGNTLY. The entire CDR3 protein reads CASSLNSGNTLYF.

A word on this clone: Its ends do not fully match the called genes, so a read error is possible. Mouse gene names and germline throughout. The read gets to within 1 residue of the CDR3 end, and the germline J gene fills in the rest. V gene TRBV12-1 combines with J gene TRBJ2-7, with 12 bases fitting TRBD2. This CDR3 contains 13 residues. Germline V CDR1 and CDR2: SGHSN, HYEKVE. CDR3 loop: CQLSGTGGREQYF. CDR3 DNA, as far as it was read: TGCCAGCTCTCCGGGACTGGGGGGAGAGAACAGTAC. The whole variable domain, remainder taken from reference TRBV12-1 and TRBJ2-7, is DSGVVQSPRHIIKEKGGRSVLTCIPISGHSNVVWYQQTLGKELKFLIQHYEKVERDKGFLPSRFSVQQFDDYHSEMNMSALELEDSAMYFCQLSGTGGREQYFGPGTRLTVL.

Sample share makes this clone medium-sized. Each gene name is a mouse one. The observed sequence ends 1 residue before the CDR3 terminus, with the missing tail filled in from the germline J gene. The V gene is TRBV19, the J gene TRBJ2-7, with 10 bases matching TRBD2. This CDR3 has 15 amino acids. Trimming removed 5 bases from V and 0 bases from J; junction bases left unmatched: 5. Germline V gene data show CDR1 as FNHDT and CDR2 as SITEND (reference sequence). The CDR3 sequence is CASSPGLGSSYEQYF. Partial CDR3 DNA: TGTGCCAGCAGCCCGGGACTGGGGAGCTCCTATGAACAGTAC.

Note on this clone: Mouse gene names and germline throughout. The read falls 1 residue short of the CDR3 end, and the missing part is taken from the germline J gene. This chain uses TRBV13-2 with TRBJ2-4; a possible D gene is TRBD1 (5 bases). The CDR3 loop spans 12 amino acids. Trimming removed 5 bases at V and 2 bases at J, with 6 bases between. From germline, CDR1 is NNHNN and CDR2 SYGAGS (reference sequence). The sequenced part of the CDR3 DNA is TGTGCCAGCGGAGGGGATCAAAACACCTTGTAC. Protein: CASGGDQNTLY. The entire CDR3 protein reads CASGGDQNTLYF.

For this clone: Gene names and germline refer to mouse. The covered CDR3 bases are TGTGCCAGCACTCCGGACAGGGGAACAGAAGTCTTC. Translation gives CASTPDRGTEVF. The whole CDR3 region reads CASTPDRGTEVFF. The V and J genes are TRBV26 and TRBJ1-1; 9 nucleotides align to TRBD1. The read halts 1 residue ahead of the CDR3 end, with the missing end drawn from the germline J gene. CDR1 and CDR2 from the germline V gene are KGHPV and FQNQEV (reference sequence). CDR3 length equals 13 residues. Trimming removed 7 bases from V and 5 bases from J; junction bases left unmatched: 5. Full variable domain (outside the CDR3, taken from reference TRBV26 and TRBJ1-1): NSKVIQTPRYLVKGQGQKAKMRCIPEKGHPVVFWYQQNKNNEFKFLINFQNQEVLQQIDMTEKRFSAECPSNSPCSLEIQSSEAGDSALYLCASTPDRGTEVFFGKGTRLTVV.

As regards this clone: Mouse gene names and germline throughout. The CDR3 end is not reached by the read, which stops 1 residue before it; the germline J gene fills it in. The chain employs TRBV26 and TRBJ2-7; 10 bases match TRBD1. Germline V gene data show CDR1 as KGHPV and CDR2 as FQNQEV (reference sequence). The CDR3 extends over 14 amino acids. The J segment lost 0 bases and the V segment lost 4 bases, leaving 0 bases of the junction unmatched. Here the CDR3 reads CASSRTGGSYEQYF. The part of the CDR3 DNA that was read is TGTGCCAGCAGTCGGACAGGGGGCTCCTATGAACAGTAC. Filled out from reference TRBV26 and TRBJ2-7, the complete variable domain reads NSKVIQTPRYLVKGQGQKAKMRCIPEKGHPVVFWYQQNKNNEFKFLINFQNQEVLQQIDMTEKRFSAECPSNSPCSLEIQSSEAGDSALYLCASSRTGGSYEQYFGPGTRLTVL.

This clone was counted a few times. Mouse gene names and germline throughout. The observed sequence ends 1 residue before the CDR3 terminus, with the missing tail filled in from the germline J gene. The chain uses TRBV23 and TRBJ1-1. This CDR3 has 12 residues. The germline CDR1 and CDR2 sequences are KGHTA and FQNQQP. CDR3 DNA, as far as it was read: TGCTCCAGCAGTCAATCGTCCACAGAAGTCTTC. It is translated as CSSSQSSTEVF. Given in full, the CDR3 is CSSSQSSTEVFF.

With respect to this clone: Genes here carry mouse names. The read ends 1 residue early relative to the CDR3; the germline J gene fills the gap. The rearrangement links TRBV4 to TRBJ1-3; D is ambiguous. The CDR3 length is 13 residues. The V end lost 5 bases, the J end lost 0 bases, and 5 bases lay between the germline ends. Looked up from germline, CDR1 is LGHDT and CDR2 is YNNKQL (reference sequence). The sequenced CDR3 bases are TGTGCCAGCAGCGGCACTTCTGGAAATACGCTCTAT. It specifies CASSGTSGNTLY. The CDR3, in full, reads CASSGTSGNTLYF.

In its sample, this clone was seen a few times. Mouse germline and gene names are used. From the germline J gene comes the end of the CDR3, since the read stops 1 residue before it. The chain recombines TRBV26 with TRBJ1-4; D call uncertain. The CDR3 sequence is 14 residues long. The germline CDR1 and CDR2 sequences are KGHPV and FQNQEV (reference sequence). Trimming pared 1 base from V and 1 base from J, leaving 4 bases between. The covered CDR3 bases are TGTGCCAGCAGTCTGTGGCCTTCCAACGAAAGATTATTT. It encodes CASSLWPSNERLF. The whole CDR3 protein reads CASSLWPSNERLFF.